The 9 T cell receptor beta chains below come from one sample, sequenced in a study of shared clonotypes between healthy human individuals. TCRdb keeps only in-frame clones here, not all; method: immunoSEQ multiplex PCR. The table has a few million clones, approximately 90% seen once; the top ten hold more than 0.12%. Source material: naive CD4+ T cells sorted from blood. As to subset: CD45RA+ positively selected. Source of these receptors: a man between 18 and 35 years old in good health.

This clone was counted a single time. The CDR3 reads CAISERLAGEVYNEQFF. Here the CDR3 DNA reads TGTGCCATCAGTGAACGACTAGCGGGAGAGGTATACAATGAGCAGTTCTTC. The chain employs TRBV10-3 and TRBJ2-1, with 12 bases fitting TRBD2. This CDR3 is built from 17 residues. Germline values: CDR1 ENHRY, CDR2 SYGVKD. The J segment lost 4 bases and the V segment lost 3 bases, leaving 7 bases of the junction unmatched.

The V call is TRBV5-1, the J call TRBJ2-3; tentative D call: TRBD2 (6 bases). The germline gives CDR1 SGHRS, CDR2 YFSETQ. V was cut by 2 bases and J by 3 bases, with 19 bases left in between. The CDR3 is 17 residues long. The CDR3 DNA is TGCGCCAGCAGCTTTACTTCGGGAGCGCCCGGGACAGATACGCAGTATTTT. It specifies CASSFTSGAPGTDTQYF.

The V gene is TRBV28, the J gene TRBJ2-3; D is undetermined. V was pared by 3 bases and J by 2 bases, with 9 bases between. The CDR3 is 14 residues long. The germline gives CDR1 MDHEN, CDR2 SYDVKM. This CDR3 reads CASSLRVSTDTQYF. CDR3 in DNA: TGTGCCAGCAGTTTGCGCGTTTCCACAGATACGCAGTATTTT.

The gene calls are TRBV5-1 and TRBJ1-5; tentative D call: TRBD1 (6 bases). The CDR3 has 15 amino acids. V was clipped by 0 bases and J by 3 bases, with 10 bases between them. Germline loops: CDR1 SGHRS, CDR2 YFSETQ. CDR3 sequence: CASSLAGVFNQPQHF. CDR3 DNA: TGCGCCAGCAGCTTGGCAGGGGTTTTCAATCAGCCCCAGCATTTT.

The chain is built from TRBV6-5 and TRBJ2-5; D call uncertain. V lost 6 bases and J lost 5, with 19 bases in between. This CDR3 is built from 15 residues. Germline V gene data show CDR1 as MNHEY and CDR2 as SVGAGI. The CDR3 loop is CASSLTSGFGETQYF. CDR3 nucleotide sequence: TGTGCCAGCAGCCTTACGTCGGGTTTTGGGGAGACCCAGTACTTC.

This sequence joins TRBV6-6 and TRBJ2-1; maybe TRBD2 (5 bases). CDR3 length: 11 amino acids. Between the trimmed V and J ends, which lost 6 bases and 9 bases, there was a span of 9 bases. Per germline, CDR1 MNHNY and CDR2 SVGAGI (reference sequence). CDR3: CASRRVGEQFF. The CDR3 DNA follows: TGTGCCAGCAGGAGGGTTGGTGAGCAGTTCTTC.

The chain employs TRBV25-1 and TRBJ2-3; 10 bases match TRBD1. The ends lost 5 bases at V and 5 bases at J; junction bases unmatched: 7. Germline CDR1 MGHDK, CDR2 SYGVNS. The CDR3 covers 15 residues. CDR3 DNA sequence: TGTGCCAGCAGTTCAGACAGGGGGCGGGGAGATACGCAGTATTTT. Translation: CASSSDRGRGDTQYF. Variable domain in full (rest from reference TRBV25-1 and TRBJ2-3): EADIYQTPRYLVIGTGKKITLECSQTMGHDKMYWYQQDPGMELHLIHYSYGVNSTEKGDLSSESTVSRIRTEHFPLTLESARPSHTSQYLCASSSDRGRGDTQYFGPGTRLTVL.

About this clone itself: The sample holds other DNA sequences that translate to the same CDR3. This chain connects TRBV5-1 to TRBJ2-7; unclear D gene. Germline V gives CDR1 SGHRS, CDR2 YFSETQ. The CDR3 runs 13 residues. The germline V and J ends were trimmed by 0 bases and 3 bases, with 7 bases remaining between them. The CDR3: CASSLEGYYEQYF. In DNA, the CDR3 is TGCGCCAGCAGCTTGGAAGGTTACTACGAGCAGTACTTC.

V and J are TRBV5-1 and TRBJ2-1, with 7 bases matching TRBD2. V lost 4 bases, J lost 4 bases, and 11 bases stayed unmatched. The CDR3 has 16 amino acids. Germline CDR1 reads SGHRS; CDR2 reads YFSETQ. CDR3 loop: CASSPGGTGGYNEQFF. The CDR3 DNA is TGCGCCAGCAGCCCGGGAGGTACCGGGGGATACAATGAGCAGTTCTTC.